The 7 T cell receptor beta chains below come from one sample, sequenced in a study of blood T cell repertoires in COVID-19 (TCRdb year 2020). Libraries were made using the immunoSEQ multiplex PCR assay. TCRdb carries this immuneACCESS record with in-frame sequences only. Its versions omit some clonotypes, under half of them owing to an unresolved V gene in the studies checked, with the rest unexplained. The sample table shows about 27,000 clones, and under 85% are seen once. The ten most abundant clones make up 60% to 70% of the sample. The sequencing sample was made of peripheral blood. These receptors were collected from a man in his sixties or seventies with acute or convalescent COVID-19.

This rearrangement joins TRBV9 to TRBJ2-1; 8 bases are shared with TRBD2. Per germline, CDR1 SGDLS and CDR2 YYNGEE. The V segment lost 4 bases and the J segment 0 bases; nucleotides outside the gene matches: 9. The CDR3 spans 17 residues. CDR3 nucleotides: TGTGCCAGCAGCCCCTCGGGCGGGGGGAGCTCCTACAATGAGCAGTTCTTC. Translation: CASSPSGGGSSYNEQFF. Based on the CDR3 plus reference TRBV9 and TRBJ2-1, the full variable domain is DSGVTQTPKHLITATGQRVTLRCSPRSGDLSVYWYQQSLDQGLQFLIQYYNGEERAKGNILERFSAQQFPDLHSELNLSSLELGDSALYFCASSPSGGGSSYNEQFFGPGTRLTVL.

This chain links TRBV5-1 with TRBJ2-3; the D gene is possibly TRBD2 (6 bases). Germline V lookup: CDR1 SGHRS, CDR2 YFSETQ. The V and J ends lost 4 bases and 2 bases respectively, with 14 bases between them. The CDR3 runs 15 residues. The DNA for the CDR3 is TGCGCCAGCAGCCCCGGGGCTAGCGCCACAGATACGCAGTATTTT. This gives the protein CASSPGASATDTQYF.

This sequence joins TRBV18 and TRBJ2-7; possibly TRBD2 for D (6 bases). Trimming took off 3 bases at V and 2 bases at J, with 11 bases between the two ends. The CDR3 totals 14 residues. The germline V gene encodes CDR1 KGHSH and CDR2 LQKENI. Written as DNA, the CDR3 is TGTGCCAGCTCACCGGGACTGACCCCCTACGAGCAGTACTTC. This translates into CASSPGLTPYEQYF.

The chain combines TRBV4-2 with TRBJ1-6, with TRBD1 matching 7 bases. Germline trimming cut 0 bases from V and 10 bases from J; bases unmatched to any gene: 12. The CDR3 is 17 residues long. Germline loops: CDR1 LGHNA, CDR2 YNFKEQ. This CDR3 reads CASSQDGPLGGSSPLHF. CDR3 DNA: TGTGCCAGCAGCCAAGATGGCCCTTTAGGGGGCTCCTCACCCCTCCACTTT.

The V and J genes are TRBV28 and TRBJ2-1; 7 nucleotides agree with TRBD1. Losses at the gene ends were 3 bases for V and 10 bases for J; bases not matched to a gene: 6. The CDR3 length is 13 residues. Germline assignment: CDR1 MDHEN and CDR2 SYDVKM. CDR3 sequence (DNA): TGTGCCAGCAGTTTCGAAGGGGGCAGAGAGCAGTTCTTC. Translating gives CASSFEGGREQFF. Drawing the rest from reference TRBV28 and TRBJ2-1, the complete variable domain is DVKVTQSSRYLVKRTGEKVFLECVQDMDHENMFWYRQDPGLGLRLIYFSYDVKMKEKGDIPEGYSVSREKKERFSLILESASTNQTSMYLCASSFEGGREQFFGPGTRLTVL.

The chain links TRBV12-3 or TRBV12-4 to TRBJ1-1; D uncertain. This CDR3 region has 13 residues. V lost 6 bases and J 2 bases, leaving 10 bases between the germline ends. In DNA form, the CDR3 reads TGTGCCAGCAGCGAACGGGAAAACACTGAAGCTTTCTTT. Protein: CASSERENTEAFF.

This chain uses TRBV5-4 with TRBJ1-1; 9 nucleotides match TRBD1. This CDR3 comprises 15 residues. Trimming removed 1 base from V and 5 bases from J; junction bases left unmatched: 6. Germline lookup yields CDR1 SGHNT and CDR2 YYREEE (reference sequence). CDR3 residues: CASSLNRGQVTEAFF. The CDR3 DNA reads TGTGCCAGCAGCTTGAACAGGGGGCAGGTAACTGAAGCTTTCTTT.